Listed here are 26 T cell receptor beta chains from one sample, sequenced in a study of cytomegalovirus exposure and HLA in healthy donors. Amplification used 60 Vbeta primers and 13 Jbeta primers. Clones were sequenced by immunoSEQ multiplex PCR, and TCRdb holds only the in-frame ones, with some missing. The sample yields roughly 150,000 clones, about 75% seen once. Sequencing was done on a sample of PBMCs. The origin of the receptors is a man between 60 and 75 years old in good health and CMV-seronegative.

This clone was seen only a few times. This sequence joins TRBV19 and TRBJ1-1; D gene unclear. Trimming left V 0 bases short and J 0 bases short, with 5 bases between. Germline CDR1 LNHDA, CDR2 SQIVND (reference sequence). The CDR3 is 14 residues long. CDR3 in amino acids: CASSIDRMNTEAFF. The CDR3 coding sequence is TGTGCCAGTAGTATAGACAGAATGAACACTGAAGCTTTCTTT.

V is TRBV5-6 and J is TRBJ1-3; 7 nucleotides agree with TRBD1. The CDR3 totals 17 residues. Germline CDR1 reads SGHDT; CDR2 reads YYEEEE. Trimming took 3 bases from V and 1 from J; bases not matched to a gene: 10. The CDR3 DNA reads TGTGCCAGCAGCTACCAGCCGGGACAGCCATCTGGAAACACCATATATTTT. This codes for CASSYQPGQPSGNTIYF.

The count of this clone is one. The same CDR3 is also encoded by other DNA sequences in this sample. The rearrangement links TRBV2 to TRBJ2-7; maybe TRBD1 (7 bases). This CDR3 is built from 14 residues. The V end lost 7 bases, the J end lost 6 bases, and 19 bases lay between the germline ends. Germline V CDR1 and CDR2: SNHLY, FYNNEI. This CDR3 is CASIPTGTLTEQYF. DNA of the CDR3: TGTGCCAGCATCCCGACAGGGACTCTCACCGAGCAGTACTTC.

The chain employs TRBV5-1 and TRBJ2-1; 13 bases are a match to TRBD2. Trimming cost V 5 bases and J 2 bases; bases outside gene matches: 13. The V gene's germline CDR1 is SGHRS and CDR2 YFSETQ. CDR3 size: 19 residues. CDR3 in amino acids: CASSSYGTSGTSAYNEQFF. The DNA for the CDR3 is TGCGCCAGCAGTTCATACGGGACTAGCGGGACATCCGCCTACAATGAGCAGTTCTTC.

The chain couples TRBV6-1 to TRBJ2-5, with 9 bases identical to TRBD2. The V and J ends lost 6 bases and 3 bases, in that order; junction bases with no gene match: 5. Germline V gives CDR1 MNHNS, CDR2 SASEGT. The CDR3 extends over 14 amino acids. Here the CDR3 DNA reads TGTGCCAGCAGCCCCATAGCGGGAGAAGAGACCCAGTACTTC. Translating gives CASSPIAGEETQYF.

The genes are TRBV6-6 and TRBJ1-4; D may be TRBD1 (5 bases). Germline CDR1 is MNHNY and CDR2 is SVGAGI (reference sequence). This CDR3 is 12 amino acids long. V lost 6 bases to trimming and J lost 11 bases, with 13 bases between them. CDR3 sequence: CASRPGDSKLFF. CDR3 DNA: TGTGCCAGCAGACCAGGTGACAGTAAACTGTTTTTT.

The CDR3 loop is CASSQRTDPGSGNTIYF. For the CDR3, the DNA is TGTGCCAGCTCCCAACGGACAGACCCGGGCTCTGGAAACACCATATATTTT. The V gene is TRBV18, the J gene TRBJ1-3; tentative D call: TRBD1 (6 bases). Germline-derived CDR1 and CDR2 are KGHSH and LQKENI. The CDR3 extends over 17 amino acids. Trimming removed 6 bases from V and 0 bases from J, with 18 bases in between.

This clone was picked up a small number of times. V is TRBV11-2 and J is TRBJ2-5; the match to TRBD1 covers 8 bases. Germline-derived CDR1 and CDR2 are SGHAT and FQNNGV. Losses at the gene ends were 6 bases for V and 2 bases for J; bases not matched to a gene: 11. The CDR3 loop spans 16 amino acids. In DNA form, the CDR3 reads TGTGCCAGCAGATCAGAGGACAGGGAGAGACAAGAGACCCAGTACTTC. Translated, it gives CASRSEDRERQETQYF.

V gene TRBV10-3 combines with J gene TRBJ2-5, with 10 bases lining up with TRBD1. TRBJ2-7 explains the end of the DNA better; the J call may be wrong. The CDR3 is made up of 15 amino acids. CDR1 ENHRY and CDR2 SYGVKD come from the germline V gene. As DNA, the CDR3 is TGTGCCACCGTGTTCCCGGGACAGGGGACCTACGAGCAGTACTTC. Translated: CATVFPGQGTYEQYF.

The chain joins TRBV11-2 to TRBJ2-3; 9 bases fit TRBD2. The germline V gene has CDR1 SGHAT and CDR2 FQNNGV. The CDR3 contains 14 residues. V dropped 5 bases and J dropped 3; count of bases not matched to a gene: 3. As DNA, the CDR3 is TGTGCCAGCAGCCTAGCGGGATTAACAGATACGCAGTATTTT. This codes for CASSLAGLTDTQYF.

The CDR3 sequence: CASSSLQGVYEQYF. The CDR3, as DNA: TGTGCCAGCAGTTCCCTACAGGGGGTCTACGAGCAGTACTTC. The rearrangement links TRBV6-5 to TRBJ2-7; 8 nucleotides align to TRBD1. The CDR3 runs 14 residues. Germline CDR1 is MNHEY and CDR2 is SVGAGI. V lost 4 bases to trimming and J lost 3 bases; unmatched junction nucleotides: 5.

V usage is TRBV29-1 and J usage is TRBJ2-7, with TRBD1 identical over 7 bases. After removal of 2 bases from V and 2 bases from J, the junction contained 15 bases not matched to a gene. CDR3 size: 17 residues. CDR1 SQVTM and CDR2 ANQGSEA come from the germline V gene. CDR3 in DNA: TGCAGCGTTGAATCCCTCCGGACAGGCTCGGTAGCCTACGAGCAGTACTTC. This gives the protein CSVESLRTGSVAYEQYF.

As DNA, the CDR3 is TGTGCCAGCAGCGGCCAACAGGGGGGATCCTACGAGCAGTACTTC. Amino acids: CASSGQQGGSYEQYF. This chain uses TRBV7-8 with TRBJ2-7; TRBD1 matches 8 bases. The germline V gene has CDR1 SGHVS and CDR2 FQNEAQ. CDR3 length: 15 residues. V lost 5 bases and J lost 1; bases outside the gene matches: 7. The full variable domain, completed using reference TRBV7-8 and TRBJ2-7, is GAGVSQSPRYKVAKRGQDVALRCDPISGHVSLFWYQQALGQGPEFLTYFQNEAQLDKSGLPSDRFFAERPEGSVSTLKIQRTQQEDSAVYLCASSGQQGGSYEQYFGPGTRLTVT.

The V call is TRBV2, the J call TRBJ2-2; 7 bases fit TRBD2. Unmatched junction bases numbered 11, after V lost 5 bases and J lost 5 bases. CDR3 length equals 16 residues. In germline, CDR1 is SNHLY, CDR2 FYNNEI. This CDR3 is CASSPAGGERTGELFF. The CDR3 coding sequence is TGTGCCAGCAGTCCCGCTGGGGGGGAAAGGACCGGGGAGCTGTTTTTT. Filled out from reference TRBV2 and TRBJ2-2, the complete variable domain reads EPEVTQTPSHQVTQMGQEVILRCVPISNHLYFYWYRQILGQKVEFLVSFYNNEISEKSEIFDDQFSVERPDGSNFTLKIRSTKLEDSAMYFCASSPAGGERTGELFFGEGSRLTVL.

The chain couples TRBV5-5 to TRBJ2-1; 9 nucleotides align to TRBD2. Germline CDR1 is SGHKS and CDR2 is YYEKEE (reference sequence). The J segment lost 4 bases and the V segment lost 1 base, leaving 3 bases of the junction unmatched. The CDR3 length is 15 residues. The CDR3 reads CASSLLGLAYNEQFF. CDR3 nucleotide sequence: TGTGCCAGCAGCTTGTTGGGACTAGCTTACAATGAGCAGTTCTTC.

The chain recombines TRBV30 with TRBJ2-1, with TRBD2 identical over 7 bases. Germline CDR1 reads GTSNPN; CDR2 reads SVGIG (reference sequence). Trimming took 8 bases from V and 6 from J; bases not matched to a gene: 13. The CDR3 spans 14 residues. In nucleotides, the CDR3 is TGTGCCGCCTCAGGACTAGTCTCCGTCAATGAGCAGTTCTTC. This gives the protein CAASGLVSVNEQFF.

This clone was observed a handful of times. The chain joins TRBV6-1 to TRBJ2-5, with a weak D call TRBD2 (6 bases). Trimming pared 0 bases from V and 0 bases from J, leaving 11 bases between. The CDR3 spans 16 residues. CDR1 MNHNS and CDR2 SASEGT come from the germline V gene. CDR3 region: CASSEARDSYQETQYF. The CDR3 DNA sequence: TGTGCCAGCAGTGAAGCGCGGGACTCCTACCAAGAGACCCAGTACTTC.

This clone was counted between two and nine times. V gene TRBV6-1 combines with J gene TRBJ2-7; D might be TRBD2 (6 bases). CDR1 and CDR2 from the germline V gene are MNHNS and SASEGT. The CDR3 extends over 12 amino acids. Trimming took 11 bases from V and 2 from J, leaving 13 bases between them. The CDR3 nucleotides read TGTGCCGGTGGGCGGGGACCCTACGAGCAGTACTTC. The encoded protein is CAGGRGPYEQYF.

The J gene is TRBJ2-3, the V gene TRBV5-4; D is unresolved. V shed 0 bases and J shed 7 bases, with 9 bases lying between them. Germline assignment: CDR1 SGHNT and CDR2 YYREEE (reference sequence). The CDR3 is 13 residues long. The CDR3 sequence is CASSLDSGYTQYF. Here the CDR3 DNA reads TGTGCCAGCAGCTTGGATTCGGGTTATACGCAGTATTTT.

The chain links TRBV21-1 to TRBJ1-5; the table gives TRBD1 as D, unverified against the DNA. TRBV21-1 is a listed pseudogene. The CDR3 is 15 amino acids. The CDR3 reads CASSKVVRKGQPQHF. The CDR3 DNA follows: TGTGCCAGCAGCAAAGTCGTCAGGAAAGGACAGCCCCAGCATTTT.

This chain joins TRBV6-1 and TRBJ1-1; D perhaps matches TRBD1 (6 bases). The CDR3 extends over 13 amino acids. V lost 4 bases, J lost 4 bases, and 10 bases lay in between. Germline CDR1 MNHNS, CDR2 SASEGT. CDR3 coding DNA: TGTGCCAGCAGTGTGACAGGCCCCACTGAAGCTTTCTTT. Its translation is CASSVTGPTEAFF.

The chain recombines TRBV13 with TRBJ2-1; a possible D gene is TRBD2 (6 bases). V was trimmed by 7 bases and J by 2 bases, leaving 21 bases between them. The CDR3 covers 17 residues. The V gene's germline CDR1 is PRHDT and CDR2 FYEKMQ (reference sequence). CDR3 protein: CASTLSRAGWTYNEQFF. The CDR3 DNA reads TGTGCCAGCACTCTCTCGCGGGCGGGATGGACCTACAATGAGCAGTTCTTC. The complete variable domain, with remaining parts taken from reference TRBV13 and TRBJ2-1, reads AAGVIQSPRHLIKEKRETATLKCYPIPRHDTVYWYQQGPGQDPQFLISFYEKMQSDKGSIPDRFSAQQFSDYHSELNMSSLELGDSALYFCASTLSRAGWTYNEQFFGPGTRLTVL.

This sequence joins TRBV5-4 and TRBJ1-2; possible D gene TRBD1, 6 bases. Between the trimmed V and J ends, which lost 1 base and 6 bases, there was a span of 13 bases. Germline CDR1 is SGHNT and CDR2 is YYREEE (reference sequence). This CDR3 region has 14 residues. This CDR3 is CASSLTGKAHGYTF. DNA for the CDR3: TGTGCCAGCAGCTTGACAGGGAAGGCGCATGGCTACACCTTC.

The chain has TRBV20-1 and TRBJ2-1; TRBD1 agrees at 7 bases. This CDR3 has 11 amino acids. V lost 7 bases, J lost 6 bases, and 3 bases stayed unmatched. Germline CDR1 and CDR2: DFQATT and SNEGSKA (reference sequence). The CDR3 protein is CSVSGGNEQFF. CDR3 DNA: TGCAGTGTCTCAGGGGGCAATGAGCAGTTCTTC.

This chain uses TRBV30 with TRBJ1-6, with 9 bases that match TRBD1. CDR3 length equals 16 residues. Germline-derived CDR1 and CDR2 are GTSNPN and SVGIG (reference sequence). V was pared by 0 bases and J by 7 bases, with 7 bases of the junction left unmatched. CDR3 protein: CAWSVRGQGRNSPLHF. The DNA of the CDR3 is TGTGCCTGGAGTGTACGCGGACAGGGGAGGAATTCACCCCTCCACTTT.

This chain's CDR3 is CASSVSAGSDTEAFF. Written as DNA, the CDR3 is TGTGCCAGCAGCGTGTCGGCAGGGTCGGACACTGAAGCTTTCTTT. The chain employs TRBV9 and TRBJ1-1; D is possibly TRBD1 (5 bases). Trimming stripped 2 bases from V and 3 bases from J, with 14 bases between. The germline gives CDR1 SGDLS, CDR2 YYNGEE. This CDR3 region has 15 residues.